The clone carrying this T cell receptor (beta chain) was recorded a few times. The antigen remains unidentified. PCR employed 60 Vbeta and 13 Jbeta primers. Using immunoSEQ multiplex PCR, the repertoire was profiled, and TCRdb retains in-frame clones only, with some absent. The table shows 130,000 to 150,000 clones, with 75% to 90% occurring only once. This specimen comes from a study of cytomegalovirus exposure and HLA in healthy donors. Points from the study as a whole: In most subjects, TCR beta sequences reportedly gave accurate predictions of HLA-A and HLA-B alleles. TCR beta V segments were, for the most part, productive about 87% or about 30% of the time in an earlier analysis. A later analysis reportedly found that, within productive TCRs, an Asian-associated ancestry cluster had fewer N-insertions than the mean observed across the approximately 600 donors. In a later analysis, compared with equally common non-associated chains, HLA-associated beta chains were more expanded.

Per germline, CDR1 SGHRS and CDR2 YFSETQ. This CDR3 spans 15 amino acids. The V segment lost 0 bases and the J segment 3 bases; nucleotides outside the gene matches: 6. This sequence joins TRBV5-1 and TRBJ2-7; 7 bases agree with TRBD1. The sequenced material came from PBMCs. The sequence was obtained from a man in his forties in good health and CMV-seronegative. The DNA for the CDR3 is TGCGCCAGCAGCTTGGAGGGGGCGGTGAGCTACGAGCAGTACTTC. This gives the protein CASSLEGAVSYEQYF.